Included here is one TCR beta chain sequence, with context. Germline CDR1 reads KGHSH; CDR2 reads LQKENI. Trimming removed 6 bases from V and 8 bases from J; junction bases left unmatched: 10. This CDR3 region has 16 residues. These data come from a study of shared clonotypes between healthy human individuals. TCRdb's table, derived via immunoSEQ multiplex PCR, lists solely in-frame clones and lacks some. The table lists millions of clones, about 92% of them singletons. Naive CD8 cells lacked CD45RO and underwent positive selection for CCR7, leaving out terminally differentiated effector memory CD45RA+ cells.

The sequenced sample consisted of naive CD8+ T cells from PBMCs. This sequence was found in a man aged 18 to 30 in good health. Some clones in this sample may be carry-over from other donors' samples. The rearrangement uses TRBV18 and TRBJ2-1; 13 positions match TRBD2. In nucleotides, the CDR3 is TGTGCCAGCTCGTCGAAGGGACTAGCGGGATCTCATGAGCAGTTCTTC. Its protein product is CASSSKGLAGSHEQFF.